Sequencing of this TCR beta chain was carried out in a study of OX40 agonist ivuxolimab in advanced cancers. In the study overall: Dose-escalation patients had hepatocellular carcinoma, melanoma, renal cell or head and neck cancer. Study-level points and caveats: Antigens targeted by the expanded peripheral T cells were not determined. By week 6 at 0.1 to 3.0 mg/kg, blood CD4+ and CD8+ T cells had expanded clonally.

Clones were sequenced by immunoSEQ multiplex PCR, and TCRdb holds only the in-frame ones, with some missing. The table shows roughly 50,000 clones, with just under 85% occurring only once. This CDR3 spans 13 amino acids. The J segment lost 6 bases and the V segment lost 9 bases, leaving 7 bases of the junction unmatched. Per germline, CDR1 MNHNS and CDR2 SASEGT. With regard to this clone: Antigen: not known.

This sequence was found in an adult with an advanced solid tumor such as melanoma, head and neck, liver or kidney cancer. The chain recombines TRBV6-1 with TRBJ1-5; 8 nucleotides align to TRBD1. The sample here was CD4+ or CD8+ T cells sorted from blood, taken in a trial of the OX40 agonist ivuxolimab. The CDR3 here is CASGDRGPQPQHF. CDR3 bases: TGTGCCAGTGGTGACAGGGGCCCTCAGCCCCAGCATTTT.